What follows are 18 T cell receptor beta chains derived from one specimen sequenced in a study of T cell clonality in common variable immunodeficiency (dated by TCRdb to between 2014 and 2017). What the authors observed across the whole study: Fewer deletions and N-nucleotide insertions were reportedly observed in CVID TCRbeta sequences, and highly modified clones with 13 or more V deletions were reportedly absent from CVID TCRbeta sequences.

The receptor library was made with the immunoSEQ multiplex PCR assay. This is the immuneACCESS table as TCRdb keeps it, with only in-frame sequences that have V and J called. A part of the clones is gone; compared with another copy, unresolved V genes explain less than half, and the rest is unexplained. The sample counts roughly 42,000 clones, each observed more than once. In total, the top ten clones hold 5% to 6.5% of the sample. These receptors have no known antigen. Specimen: peripheral blood mononuclear cells. The receptors derive from a human donor with common variable immunodeficiency.

This clone was observed at least ten times. From the germline J gene comes the end of the CDR3, since the read stops 3 residues before it. The chain recombines TRBV10-3 with TRBJ2-1; 7 bases agree with TRBD1. Per germline, CDR1 ENHRY and CDR2 SYGVKD. Germline trimming cut 7 bases from V and 2 bases from J; bases unmatched to any gene: 5. This CDR3 contains 14 residues. CDR3 sequence reads: CAINGQATYNEQFF. CDR3 bases read: TGTGCCATCAACGGACAGGCCACCTACAATGAG.

Many counts were recorded for this clone. The read ends 3 residues shy of where the CDR3 ends; the end is completed using the germline J gene. This chain links TRBV29-1 with TRBJ2-6, with D possibly being TRBD1 (6 bases). Trimming pared 3 bases from V and 2 bases from J, leaving 11 bases between. CDR1 SQVTM and CDR2 ANQGSEA come from the germline V gene. There are 15 residues in the CDR3. The covered CDR3 bases are TGCAGCGTTGAGACAGGCCTCGCTGGGGCCAACGTC. Translating gives CSVETGLAGANV. The full CDR3 reads CSVETGLAGANVLTF.

A word on this clone: The read terminates 3 residues before the CDR3 end, so the remaining end is supplied by the germline J gene. The chain couples TRBV20-1 to TRBJ2-1; a weak D match, TRBD2 (6 bases). The germline gives CDR1 DFQATT, CDR2 SNEGSKA (reference sequence). This CDR3 region has 15 residues. V shed 5 bases and J shed 5 bases, with 19 bases lying between them. The CDR3 DNA, read in part, is TGCAGTGCTGAAAGCTGGGGGGTCCAACACAATGAG. The encoded protein is CSAESWGVQHNE. The full CDR3 protein reads CSAESWGVQHNEQFF.

This clone came up a few times. Coverage ceases 3 residues before the CDR3 finishes, and the germline J gene fills in the end. The rearrangement joins TRBV19 to TRBJ1-4, with 8 bases aligning to TRBD1. The germline gives CDR1 LNHDA, CDR2 SQIVND (reference sequence). The CDR3 contains 16 residues. With V trimmed by 5 bases and J by 7 bases, 12 bases remained unmatched. The CDR3 bases that were read are TGTGCCAGTAGTCCGAACAGGGGGACCGAGGGTGAAAAA. Protein sequence: CASSPNRGTEGEK. The CDR3 in full is CASSPNRGTEGEKLFF. The full variable domain, with the rest looked up from reference TRBV19 and TRBJ1-4, is DGGITQSPKYLFRKEGQNVTLSCEQNLNHDAMYWYRQDPGQGLRLIYYSQIVNDFQKGDIAEGYSVSREKKESFPLTVTSAQKNPTAFYLCASSPNRGTEGEKLFFGSGTQLSVL.

As regards this clone: Read coverage stops 3 residues before the CDR3 terminus; the germline J gene supplies the remainder. The genes are TRBV19 and TRBJ2-1; D unclear. Trimming removed 4 bases at V and 4 bases at J, with 11 bases between. This CDR3 spans 14 amino acids. Germline V CDR1 and CDR2: LNHDA, SQIVND (reference sequence). CDR3 sequence reads: CASSSRVRYNEQFF. The CDR3 bases that were read are TGTGCCAGTAGTAGTAGGGTGAGGTACAATGAG.

Worth noting for this clone: Coverage ceases 3 residues before the CDR3 finishes, and the germline J gene fills in the end. The chain joins TRBV30 to TRBJ2-7, with 11 bases matching TRBD1. The length of the CDR3 is 15 residues. The V gene end was trimmed by 3 bases and the J gene end by 3 bases; junction bases not matched to a gene: 7. The germline gives CDR1 GTSNPN, CDR2 SVGIG (reference sequence). Partial CDR3 DNA: TGTGCCTGGAGGCCCGGGACAGGGGGTTTCTACGAG. This gives the protein CAWRPGTGGFYE. The whole CDR3 protein reads CAWRPGTGGFYEQYF. The full variable domain, its missing parts supplied by reference TRBV30 and TRBJ2-7, is SQTIHQWPATLVQPVGSPLSLECTVEGTSNPNLYWYRQAAGRGLQLLFYSVGIGQISSEVPQNLSASRPQDRQFILSSKKLLLSDSGFYLCAWRPGTGGFYEQYFGPGTRLTVT.

This clone was seen more than once but under ten times. The read gets to within 3 residues of the CDR3 end, and the germline J gene fills in the rest. V and J are TRBV5-1 and TRBJ1-2, with 12 bases fitting TRBD1. In germline, CDR1 is SGHRS, CDR2 YFSETQ. V trimming: 2 bases; J trimming: 4 bases; junction bases outside the gene matches: 12. The CDR3 is made up of 18 amino acids. CDR3 bases read: TGCGCCAGCAGCTTACAACCGGGACAGGGGGCTTTATCCTATGGC. Residues: CASSLQPGQGALSYG. The entire CDR3 is CASSLQPGQGALSYGYTF.

This clone was recorded many times. The missing CDR3 end, 3 residues past where the read stops, is filled in from the germline J gene. The chain recombines TRBV20-1 with TRBJ1-5; TRBD1 agrees at 7 bases. Germline V lookup: CDR1 DFQATT, CDR2 SNEGSKA (reference sequence). The V gene end was trimmed by 3 bases and the J gene end by 3 bases; junction bases not matched to a gene: 11. The CDR3 extends over 16 amino acids. The CDR3 loop reads CSASPGTAGNNQPQHF. Incomplete CDR3 DNA: TGCAGTGCTAGCCCCGGGACAGCTGGAAACAATCAGCCC.

At least ten counts were recorded for this clone. Sequencing ends 3 residues short of the CDR3 end; the germline J gene provides the rest. V is TRBV20-1 and J is TRBJ2-2, with 8 bases matching TRBD1. V dropped 6 bases and J dropped 1; count of bases not matched to a gene: 4. Per the germline V gene, CDR1 is DFQATT and CDR2 is SNEGSKA (reference sequence). This CDR3 is built from 14 residues. The covered CDR3 bases are TGCAGTGCACCGGGGACAGGGAACACCGGGGAG. Its protein product is CSAPGTGNTGE. In full, the CDR3 is CSAPGTGNTGELFF.

On this clone itself: Coverage ceases 3 residues before the CDR3 finishes, and the germline J gene fills in the end. The J gene is TRBJ2-5, the V gene TRBV7-2; 8 nucleotides agree with TRBD1. V was clipped by 3 bases and J by 2 bases; unmatched bases: 5. Germline loops: CDR1 SGHTA, CDR2 FQGNSA. The CDR3 contains 15 residues. The CDR3 spells CASSFGQGTQETQYF. The DNA read from the CDR3 is TGTGCCAGCAGCTTCGGACAGGGAACTCAAGAGACC.

This clone turned up a few times. The observed sequence ends 3 residues before the CDR3 terminus, with the missing tail filled in from the germline J gene. The V gene is TRBV6-1, the J gene TRBJ1-6; D gene unclear. The V end was cut by 4 bases, the J end by 0 bases, with 10 bases between. CDR1 is MNHNS, CDR2 SASEGT, per germline. There are 16 residues in the CDR3. The sequenced CDR3 bases are TGTGCCAGCAGTGTCGAGAGGTACTCCTATAATTCACCC. Translated, it gives CASSVERYSYNSP. The complete CDR3 protein is CASSVERYSYNSPLHF.

This clone was found a few times. The CDR3 goes on 3 residues after the read ends, and that part is filled in from the germline J gene. This chain links TRBV7-2 with TRBJ2-1; 9 nucleotides agree with TRBD2. The germline V gene encodes CDR1 SGHTA and CDR2 FQGNSA. V gave up 1 base and J gave up 7 bases; unmatched junction bases: 5. The length of the CDR3 is 15 residues. The CDR3 loop is CASSLGASGINEQFF. The part of the CDR3 DNA that was read is TGTGCCAGCAGCTTAGGCGCTAGCGGGATTAATGAG.

Turning to this clone: The read comes to an end 3 residues before the CDR3 does, leaving the germline J gene to fill in the end. V usage is TRBV30 and J usage is TRBJ2-5, with unresolved D. Germline V gene data show CDR1 as GTSNPN and CDR2 as SVGIG (reference sequence). This CDR3 contains 12 residues. V lost 3 bases, J lost 7 bases, and 12 bases lay in between. The CDR3 spells CAWSESESTQYF. CDR3 DNA, as far as it was read: TGTGCCTGGAGCGAAAGCGAGTCGACC.

This clone has a handful of counts. The CDR3 DNA, read in part, is TGTGCCAGTGGGCTTTTACTCGCGAACACCGGGGAG. This sequence encodes CASGLLLANTGE. The CDR3 as a whole reads CASGLLLANTGELFF. The gene calls are TRBV19 and TRBJ2-2; D ambiguous. The CDR3 end falls 3 residues outside the read, so it is completed with the germline J gene. The CDR3 is made up of 15 amino acids. CDR1 LNHDA and CDR2 SQIVND come from the germline V gene (reference sequence). V shed 8 bases and J shed 0 bases, with 13 bases lying between them.

Points on this clone: The observed sequence ends 3 residues before the CDR3 terminus, with the missing tail filled in from the germline J gene. The chain couples TRBV19 to TRBJ2-1; 7 bases align to TRBD2. Germline-derived CDR1 and CDR2 are LNHDA and SQIVND (reference sequence). There are 19 residues in the CDR3. J gave up 1 base and V 4 bases, and 16 bases lay outside the gene matches. The CDR3 bases that were read are TGTGCCAGTAGTACATCAGCGGGATCTTTTACCTTTTCCTACAATGAG. It specifies CASSTSAGSFTFSYNE. The entire CDR3 protein is CASSTSAGSFTFSYNEQFF.

Notes on this clone: The CDR3 end lies 3 residues beyond the end of the read and is filled in from the germline J gene. The chain combines TRBV6-2 or TRBV6-3 with TRBJ2-1; 10 nucleotides align to TRBD2. V lost 6 bases, J lost 4 bases, and 12 bases stayed unmatched. The CDR3 has 17 amino acids. Per the germline V gene, CDR1 is MNHEY and CDR2 is SVGEGT. The CDR3 protein is CASRRNPSGRTYNEQFF. The CDR3 bases that were read are TGTGCCAGCAGACGGAACCCTAGCGGGAGAACATACAATGAG.

This clone was picked up many times. Coverage ceases 3 residues before the CDR3 finishes, and the germline J gene fills in the end. The chain recombines TRBV10-1 with TRBJ2-5, with D maybe TRBD1 (6 bases). Trimming removed 0 bases at V and 5 bases at J, with 7 bases between. Germline V CDR1 and CDR2: WNHNN, SYGVQD (reference sequence). CDR3 length: 13 amino acids. The CDR3 spells CASSESGAETQYF. The DNA read from the CDR3 is TGCGCCAGCAGTGAGTCGGGGGCGGAGACC.

This clone was seen ten or more times. The read halts 3 residues ahead of the CDR3 end, with the missing end drawn from the germline J gene. The V gene is TRBV5-4, the J gene TRBJ1-1; no reliable D call. From germline, CDR1 is SGHNT and CDR2 YYREEE (reference sequence). The CDR3 runs to 14 residues. Trimming removed 4 bases from V and 0 bases from J, with 10 bases in between. CDR3: CASSPSSVNTEAFF. CDR3 DNA, as far as it was read: TGTGCCAGCAGCCCCTCGAGCGTGAACACTGAA. Drawing the rest from reference TRBV5-4 and TRBJ1-1, the complete variable domain is ETGVTQSPTHLIKTRGQQVTLRCSSQSGHNTVSWYQQALGQGPQFIFQYYREEENGRGNFPPRFSGLQFPNYSSELNVNALELDDSALYLCASSPSSVNTEAFFGQGTRLTVV.